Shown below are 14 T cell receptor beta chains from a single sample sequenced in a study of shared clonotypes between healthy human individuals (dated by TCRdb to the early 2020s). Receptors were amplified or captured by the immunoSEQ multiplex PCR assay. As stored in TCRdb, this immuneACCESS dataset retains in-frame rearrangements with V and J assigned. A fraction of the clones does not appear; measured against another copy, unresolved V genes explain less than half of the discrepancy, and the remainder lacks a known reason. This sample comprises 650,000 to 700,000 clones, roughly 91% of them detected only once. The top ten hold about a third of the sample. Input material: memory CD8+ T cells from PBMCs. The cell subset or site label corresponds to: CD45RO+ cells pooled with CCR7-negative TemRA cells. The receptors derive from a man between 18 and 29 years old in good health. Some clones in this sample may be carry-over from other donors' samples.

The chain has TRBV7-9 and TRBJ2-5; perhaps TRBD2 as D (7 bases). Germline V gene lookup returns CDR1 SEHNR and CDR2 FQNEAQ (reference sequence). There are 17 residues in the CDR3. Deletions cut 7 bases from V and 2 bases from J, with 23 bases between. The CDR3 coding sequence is TGTGCCAGCACCGACTACATTCCCGGGGGGCATCAAGAGACCCAGTACTTC. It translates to CASTDYIPGGHQETQYF.

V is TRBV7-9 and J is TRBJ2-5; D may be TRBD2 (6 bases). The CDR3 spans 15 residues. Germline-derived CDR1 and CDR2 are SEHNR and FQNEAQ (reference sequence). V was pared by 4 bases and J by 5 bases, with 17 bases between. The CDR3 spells CASSYRGGALETQYF. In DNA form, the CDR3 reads TGTGCCAGCAGCTACCGTGGAGGGGCCCTGGAGACCCAGTACTTC.

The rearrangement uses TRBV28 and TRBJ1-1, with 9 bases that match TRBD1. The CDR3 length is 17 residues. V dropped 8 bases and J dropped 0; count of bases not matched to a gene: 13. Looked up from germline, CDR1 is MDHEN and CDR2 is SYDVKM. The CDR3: CASGNRGQGAMNTEAFF. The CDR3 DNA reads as TGTGCCAGCGGCAACAGGGGGCAGGGGGCCATGAACACTGAAGCTTTCTTT.

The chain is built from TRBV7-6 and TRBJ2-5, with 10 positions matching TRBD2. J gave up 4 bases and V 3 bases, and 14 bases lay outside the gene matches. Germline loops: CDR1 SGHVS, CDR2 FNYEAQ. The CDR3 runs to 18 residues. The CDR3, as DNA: TGTGCCAGCAGCTTTCCGGGTCAAAGCGGGAGGGCCGTAGAGACCCAGTACTTC. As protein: CASSFPGQSGRAVETQYF.

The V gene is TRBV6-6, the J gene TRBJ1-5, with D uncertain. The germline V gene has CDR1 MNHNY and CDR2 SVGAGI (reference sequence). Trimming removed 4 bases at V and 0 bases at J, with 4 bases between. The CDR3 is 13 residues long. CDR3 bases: TGTGCCAGCAGTTCCTTTAGCAATCAGCCCCAGCATTTT. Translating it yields CASSSFSNQPQHF.

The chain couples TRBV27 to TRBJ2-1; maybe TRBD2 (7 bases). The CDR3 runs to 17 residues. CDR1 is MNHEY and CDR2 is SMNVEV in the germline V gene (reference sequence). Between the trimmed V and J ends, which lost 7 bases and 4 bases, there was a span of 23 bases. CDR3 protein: CASNKYKRDMKYNEQFF. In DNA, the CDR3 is TGTGCCAGCAACAAATATAAGCGGGACATGAAGTACAATGAGCAGTTCTTC.

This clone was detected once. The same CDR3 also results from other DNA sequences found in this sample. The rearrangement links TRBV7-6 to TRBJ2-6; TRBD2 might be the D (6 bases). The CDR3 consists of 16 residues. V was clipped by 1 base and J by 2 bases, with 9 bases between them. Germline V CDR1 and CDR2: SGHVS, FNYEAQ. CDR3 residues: CASSLGGGAGANVLTF. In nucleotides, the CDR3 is TGTGCCAGCAGCTTAGGGGGCGGGGCTGGGGCCAACGTCCTGACTTTC. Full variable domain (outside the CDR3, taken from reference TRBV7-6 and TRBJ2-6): GAGVSQSPRYKVTKRGQDVALRCDPISGHVSLYWYRQALGQGPEFLTYFNYEAQQDKSGLPNDRFSAERPEGSISTLTIQRTEQRDSAMYRCASSLGGGAGANVLTFGAGSRLTVL.

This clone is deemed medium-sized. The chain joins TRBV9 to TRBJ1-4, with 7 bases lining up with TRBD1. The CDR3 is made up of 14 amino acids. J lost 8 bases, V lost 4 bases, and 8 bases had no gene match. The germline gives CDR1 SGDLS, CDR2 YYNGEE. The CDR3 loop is CASSPRGQREKLFF. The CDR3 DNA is TGTGCCAGCAGCCCCCGGGGACAGCGGGAAAAACTGTTTTTT.

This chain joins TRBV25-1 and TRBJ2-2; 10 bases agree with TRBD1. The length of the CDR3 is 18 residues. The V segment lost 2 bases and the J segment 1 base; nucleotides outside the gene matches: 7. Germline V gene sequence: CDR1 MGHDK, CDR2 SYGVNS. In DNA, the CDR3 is TGTGCCAGCAGTGAACTGGACAGGGGGTCCAGGAACACCGGGGAGCTGTTTTTT. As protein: CASSELDRGSRNTGELFF. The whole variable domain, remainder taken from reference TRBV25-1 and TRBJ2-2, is EADIYQTPRYLVIGTGKKITLECSQTMGHDKMYWYQQDPGMELHLIHYSYGVNSTEKGDLSSESTVSRIRTEHFPLTLESARPSHTSQYLCASSELDRGSRNTGELFFGEGSRLTVL.

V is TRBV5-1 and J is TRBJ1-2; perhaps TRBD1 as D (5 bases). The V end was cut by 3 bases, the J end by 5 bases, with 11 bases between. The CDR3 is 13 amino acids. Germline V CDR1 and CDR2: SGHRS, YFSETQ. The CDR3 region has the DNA TGCGCCAGCAGCTGGCGGGGCGGGTATGGCTACACCTTC. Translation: CASSWRGGYGYTF.

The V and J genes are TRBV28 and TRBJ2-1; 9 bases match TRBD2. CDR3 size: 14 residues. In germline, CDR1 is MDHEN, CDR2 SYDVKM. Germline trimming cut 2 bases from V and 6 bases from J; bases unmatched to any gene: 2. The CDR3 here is CASSLAGGGNEQFF. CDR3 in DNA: TGTGCCAGCAGTTTAGCGGGAGGGGGCAATGAGCAGTTCTTC.

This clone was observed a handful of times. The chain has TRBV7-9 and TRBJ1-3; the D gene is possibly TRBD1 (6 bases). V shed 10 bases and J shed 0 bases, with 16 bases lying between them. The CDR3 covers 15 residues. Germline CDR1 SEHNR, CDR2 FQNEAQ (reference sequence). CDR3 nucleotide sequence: TGTGCCACCGAGAGACAGGTCCGCTCTGGAAACACCATATATTTT. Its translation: CATERQVRSGNTIYF.

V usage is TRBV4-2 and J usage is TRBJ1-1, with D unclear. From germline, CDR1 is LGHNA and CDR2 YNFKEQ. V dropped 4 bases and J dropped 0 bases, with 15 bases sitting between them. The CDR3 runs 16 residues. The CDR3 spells CASSPQLGHLNTEAFF. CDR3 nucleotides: TGTGCCAGCAGCCCCCAGTTAGGTCACTTGAACACTGAAGCTTTCTTT.

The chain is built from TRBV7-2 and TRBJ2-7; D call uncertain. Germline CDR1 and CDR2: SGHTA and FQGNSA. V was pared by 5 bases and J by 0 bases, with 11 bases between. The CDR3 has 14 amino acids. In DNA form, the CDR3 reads TGTGCCAGCAGCCCAGGACCGTACTCCTACGAGCAGTACTTC. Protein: CASSPGPYSYEQYF.